This T cell receptor beta chain was observed in a study of T cell responses to AZD1222 COVID-19 vaccine. Study results and caveats: Spike-specific TCR breadth and depth went up after people got two AZD1222 doses. Repertoires were obtained solely post-peak T cell response.

Worth noting for this clone: Its antigen is undetermined.

The CDR3 has 13 amino acids. Trimming took off 1 base at V and 3 bases at J, with 3 bases between the two ends. Germline lookup yields CDR1 SGHVS and CDR2 FQNEAQ. TCRdb's table, derived via immunoSEQ multiplex PCR, lists solely in-frame clones and lacks some. The sample records roughly 180,000 clones, around 94% being singletons. This receptor was obtained from an adult in good health. The source material was peripheral blood, sampled on day 0 of AZD1222 vaccination. This chain uses TRBV7-8 with TRBJ2-2; D is uncertain. The CDR3 reads CASSLGDTGELFF. The CDR3 DNA reads TGTGCCAGCAGCTTAGGGGACACCGGGGAGCTGTTTTTT.